This T cell receptor beta chain was captured in a study of shared clonotypes between healthy human individuals. Only in-frame clones appear in the TCRdb table, and some are missing; sequencing was by immunoSEQ multiplex PCR. The sample holds more than 2 million clones, 95% seen once. The CDR3 loop spans 14 amino acids. J was trimmed by 7 bases and V by 6 bases; bases with no gene match: 8. The germline V gene has CDR1 MNHEY and CDR2 SVGAGI. Sequencing was performed on naive CD4+ T cells sorted from blood. The subset was: CD45RA+ positively selected. The V call is TRBV6-5, the J call TRBJ1-2, with TRBD1 matching over 10 bases. This TCR came from a young man in good health. CDR3 in amino acids: CASRPGTGAAGYTF. The CDR3 DNA is TGTGCCAGCAGACCCGGGACAGGGGCGGCTGGCTACACCTTC.